Each of the 27 T cell receptor beta chains below was sequenced from the same sample in a study of blood T cell repertoires in COVID-19. Method: immunoSEQ multiplex PCR; TCRdb's copy keeps in-frame clones and lacks some. Of 400,000 or so clones in the sample, around 87% were seen once. Sequencing was performed on PBMCs or T cells enriched from blood (not recorded which). The receptors here all came from a man aged 35 to 55 in a cohort exposed to, infected with or recovered from COVID-19 (not recorded which).

This clone was observed a handful of times. The chain couples TRBV5-6 to TRBJ1-6; a possible D gene is TRBD1 (5 bases). Germline V lookup: CDR1 SGHDT, CDR2 YYEEEE. Trimming took off 4 bases at V and 8 bases at J, with 16 bases between the two ends. The CDR3 runs to 15 residues. This CDR3 is CASSLEATAYSPLHF. The CDR3 DNA reads TGTGCCAGCAGCCTGGAAGCGACAGCTTATTCACCCCTCCACTTT.

This clone was detected a few times. The V and J genes are TRBV16 and TRBJ1-4; D is perhaps TRBD1 (5 bases). The CDR3 sequence is 12 residues long. V shed 4 bases and J shed 15 bases, with 15 bases lying between them. CDR1 and CDR2 from the germline V gene are KGHSY and FQNENV. The CDR3 nucleotides are TGTGCCAGCAGCCCCCGGACAAATTTGTTGTTTTTT. It is translated as CASSPRTNLLFF.

The CDR3 is CAISDRNRDNTEAFF. In DNA form, the CDR3 reads TGTGCCATCAGTGATCGGAACAGGGACAACACTGAAGCTTTCTTT. V is TRBV10-3 and J is TRBJ1-1; perhaps TRBD1 as D (6 bases). The germline CDR1 and CDR2 sequences are ENHRY and SYGVKD. CDR3 length: 15 residues. Deletions cut 3 bases from V and 2 bases from J, with 13 bases between.

This chain uses TRBV5-1 with TRBJ2-1; 11 bases agree with TRBD2. Germline assignment: CDR1 SGHRS and CDR2 YFSETQ. This CDR3 spans 15 amino acids. The V segment lost 3 bases and the J segment 9 bases; nucleotides outside the gene matches: 8. The CDR3 DNA sequence: TGCGCCAGCAGCTATGGGACTAGCGGACGCAGTGAGCAGTTCTTC. Protein: CASSYGTSGRSEQFF.

The rearrangement joins TRBV10-3 to TRBJ2-1, with 10 nucleotides matching TRBD2. In germline, CDR1 is ENHRY, CDR2 SYGVKD. V lost 0 bases and J lost 5; bases outside the gene matches: 13. The CDR3 consists of 19 residues. The CDR3 nucleotides read TGTGCCATCAGTGAGTCACCGATTACTAGCGGGGCACTTAACAATGAGCAGTTCTTC. Amino acid sequence: CAISESPITSGALNNEQFF.

The chain joins TRBV11-2 to TRBJ2-3; 13 nucleotides line up with TRBD2. The junction had 3 bases not matched to a gene; V was cut back by 10 bases and J by 5 bases. The germline gives CDR1 SGHAT, CDR2 FQNNGV. CDR3 length: 13 amino acids. The CDR3 reads CATGTSGKDTQYF. In DNA, the CDR3 is TGTGCCACAGGGACTAGCGGGAAAGATACGCAGTATTTT.

The rearrangement joins TRBV7-2 to TRBJ1-2; D possibly corresponds to TRBD1 (5 bases). The germline gives CDR1 SGHTA, CDR2 FQGNSA. The CDR3 extends over 14 amino acids. V lost 1 base and J 7 bases, leaving 13 bases between the germline ends. The CDR3 DNA follows: TGTGCCAGCAGCTTAGTAGCGGGGGAAGGTGGCTACACCTTC. Amino acid sequence: CASSLVAGEGGYTF.

The chain combines TRBV3-1 (or the pseudogene TRBV3-2) with TRBJ2-5, with D possibly being TRBD1 (6 bases). The germline gives CDR1 LGHDT, CDR2 YNNKEL (reference sequence). Trimming removed 1 base from V and 7 bases from J, with 10 bases in between. CDR3 size: 13 residues. This CDR3 is CASSQAGAGTQYF. The CDR3 DNA reads as TGTGCCAGCAGCCAAGCAGGGGCTGGGACCCAGTACTTC.

This clone was counted between two and nine times. V gene TRBV11-2 combines with J gene TRBJ2-6; 9 bases map to TRBD1. Germline V gene lookup returns CDR1 SGHAT and CDR2 FQNNGV. This CDR3 has 17 residues. The junction had 6 bases not matched to a gene; V was cut back by 5 bases and J by 1 base. CDR3 loop: CASSDPGTGSGANVLTF. In DNA form, the CDR3 reads TGTGCCAGCAGCGACCCCGGGACAGGGTCTGGGGCCAACGTCCTGACTTTC.

This clone was seen a few times. J is TRBJ2-7 and V is TRBV10-3; possible D gene TRBD2, 6 bases. Germline V lookup: CDR1 ENHRY, CDR2 SYGVKD. V dropped 3 bases and J dropped 2 bases, with 11 bases sitting between them. The CDR3 is 14 residues long. The DNA of the CDR3 is TGTGCCATCAGTGATCTCTCGGGGGCCTACGAGCAGTACTTC. As protein: CAISDLSGAYEQYF.

The chain has TRBV5-1 and TRBJ2-3, with D perhaps matching TRBD2 (6 bases). The ends were cut back, 0 bases at V and 6 bases at J, with 11 bases in the middle. From germline, CDR1 is SGHRS and CDR2 YFSETQ. This CDR3 region has 14 residues. The CDR3 coding sequence is TGCGCCAGCAGCTTGGTTGGCGGGGTTGATACGCAGTATTTT. Translating it yields CASSLVGGVDTQYF.

The V and J genes are TRBV5-1 and TRBJ2-2; 9 bases are shared with TRBD2. The trim removed 3 bases at V and 7 bases at J, leaving 10 bases unmatched. The length of the CDR3 is 16 residues. CDR1 is SGHRS and CDR2 is YFSETQ in the germline V gene. The CDR3: CASSSGAGGGGGELFF. CDR3 DNA: TGCGCCAGCAGCTCTGGGGCGGGAGGGGGCGGCGGGGAGCTGTTTTTT. The variable domain in full, completed from reference TRBV5-1 and TRBJ2-2, reads KAGVTQTPRYLIKTRGQQVTLSCSPISGHRSVSWYQQTPGQGLQFLFEYFSETQRNKGNFPGRFSGRQFSNSRSEMNVSTLELGDSALYLCASSSGAGGGGGELFFGEGSRLTVL.

This clone was recorded once. The chain has TRBV6-4 and TRBJ2-6, with TRBD2 identical over 10 bases. V lost 4 bases to trimming and J lost 0 bases; unmatched junction nucleotides: 3. CDR3 size: 17 residues. Germline V gene lookup returns CDR1 MRHNA and CDR2 SNTAGT. Here the CDR3 DNA reads TGTGCCAGCAGTGGGGGGACTAGCGCCTCTGGGGCCAACGTCCTGACTTTC. Its protein product is CASSGGTSASGANVLTF.

The sample holds one count of this clone. Different DNA sequences within this sample yield the same CDR3. The rearrangement joins TRBV18 to TRBJ1-3, with 7 nucleotides matching TRBD1. Germline V gene lookup returns CDR1 KGHSH and CDR2 LQKENI. Unmatched junction bases numbered 5, after V lost 3 bases and J lost 3 bases. The CDR3 runs 15 residues. CDR3 sequence reads: CASSPDRASGNTIYF. The CDR3 nucleotides are TGTGCCAGCTCACCTGACAGGGCCAGTGGAAACACCATATATTTT.

The chain joins TRBV27 to TRBJ2-2; TRBD2 matches at 9 bases. V lost 4 bases, J lost 4 bases, and 7 bases stayed unmatched. The CDR3 is made up of 16 amino acids. Germline CDR1 and CDR2: MNHEY and SMNVEV (reference sequence). The DNA for the CDR3 is TGTGCCAGCAGTTCAGCGGGAGGCCGCCCCACCGGGGAGCTGTTTTTT. Translated, it gives CASSSAGGRPTGELFF.

V and J are TRBV29-1 and TRBJ2-1; TRBD1 aligns across 7 bases. The germline CDR1 and CDR2 sequences are SQVTM and ANQGSEA. The CDR3 is 14 amino acids. Germline trimming cut 4 bases from V and 3 bases from J; bases unmatched to any gene: 6. CDR3 in DNA: TGCAGCGTTGGTAACAGGGGTTTCTACAATGAGCAGTTCTTC. This gives the protein CSVGNRGFYNEQFF.

V and J are TRBV5-4 and TRBJ2-7, with 9 bases identical to TRBD2. There are 16 residues in the CDR3. CDR1 and CDR2 (germline): SGHNT, YYREEE (reference sequence). V dropped 1 base and J dropped 3; count of bases not matched to a gene: 8. The CDR3 DNA reads as TGTGCCAGCAGCTTGCAGTCGGGAGCGGGGGGCTACGAGCAGTACTTC. As protein: CASSLQSGAGGYEQYF.

This clone was counted a few times. V and J are TRBV6-6 and TRBJ2-3; TRBD1 matches at 12 bases. The CDR3 has 17 amino acids. Germline V gene lookup returns CDR1 MNHNY and CDR2 SVGAGI (reference sequence). The ends lost 5 bases at V and 3 bases at J; junction bases unmatched: 9. The CDR3 DNA reads TGTGCCAGCAGTCTTCGGGACAGGGGGCGTGGAACAGATACGCAGTATTTT. Translation gives CASSLRDRGRGTDTQYF.

The chain employs TRBV10-2 and TRBJ2-1; 13 bases align to TRBD2. V dropped 10 bases and J dropped 6; count of bases not matched to a gene: 6. Per the germline V gene, CDR1 is WSHSY and CDR2 is SAAADI. The CDR3 has 14 amino acids. This CDR3 is CATIRTSGGNEQFF. The CDR3 region has the DNA TGCGCCACCATTAGGACTAGCGGGGGCAATGAGCAGTTCTTC.

This chain joins TRBV7-6 and TRBJ2-1, with 14 positions matching TRBD2. Germline-derived CDR1 and CDR2 are SGHVS and FNYEAQ. The length of the CDR3 is 16 residues. V was pared by 1 base and J by 7 bases, with 3 bases of the junction left unmatched. CDR3 nucleotide sequence: TGTGCCAGCAGCTTAGAGACTAGCGGGAGGGTAAATGAGCAGTTCTTC. It is translated as CASSLETSGRVNEQFF.

The genes are TRBV7-8 and TRBJ1-1; TRBD1 aligns across 8 bases. The trim removed 5 bases at V and 4 bases at J, leaving 6 bases unmatched. The CDR3 contains 14 residues. Per germline, CDR1 SGHVS and CDR2 FQNEAQ. The CDR3 protein is CASSIRGLGTEAFF. CDR3 sequence (DNA): TGTGCCAGCAGCATCAGGGGGCTCGGCACTGAAGCTTTCTTT. Full variable domain (missing parts from reference TRBV7-8 and TRBJ1-1): GAGVSQSPRYKVAKRGQDVALRCDPISGHVSLFWYQQALGQGPEFLTYFQNEAQLDKSGLPSDRFFAERPEGSVSTLKIQRTQQEDSAVYLCASSIRGLGTEAFFGQGTRLTVV.

The V and J genes are TRBV7-2 and TRBJ2-2; 7 bases agree with TRBD2. The V gene's germline CDR1 is SGHTA and CDR2 FQGNSA. Losses at the gene ends were 1 base for V and 7 bases for J; bases not matched to a gene: 3. The length of the CDR3 is 14 residues. CDR3 protein: CASSLVRESGELFF. In nucleotides, the CDR3 is TGTGCCAGCAGCTTAGTGCGGGAGAGCGGGGAGCTGTTTTTT.

The V call is TRBV5-1, the J call TRBJ1-1; D is undetermined. The CDR3 is made up of 15 amino acids. V was trimmed by 0 bases and J by 7 bases, leaving 16 bases between them. Germline V gene sequence: CDR1 SGHRS, CDR2 YFSETQ. This chain's CDR3 is CASSLDGRNAGEAFF. CDR3 DNA: TGCGCCAGCAGCTTGGATGGAAGGAACGCGGGTGAAGCTTTCTTT.

This chain joins TRBV7-9 and TRBJ1-6; no definite D call. The germline V and J ends were trimmed by 1 base and 6 bases, with 13 bases remaining between them. This CDR3 has 16 residues. CDR1 and CDR2 from the germline V gene are SEHNR and FQNEAQ (reference sequence). DNA of the CDR3: TGTGCCAGCAGCTTAGATCACCAGGAGGCTAATTCACCCCTCCACTTT. Its protein product is CASSLDHQEANSPLHF.

This clone was found once. The chain carries TRBV7-9 and TRBJ2-4; a weak D match, TRBD2 (6 bases). This CDR3 comprises 16 residues. Germline CDR1 SEHNR, CDR2 FQNEAQ (reference sequence). V was shortened by 1 base and J by 0 bases, with 10 bases between the two germline ends. DNA of the CDR3: TGTGCCAGCAGCTTAGTAGCGGAGGCAGCCAAAAACATTCAGTACTTC. Its translation: CASSLVAEAAKNIQYF.

V and J are TRBV27 and TRBJ1-2, with 8 bases aligning to TRBD1. Unmatched junction bases numbered 7, after V lost 6 bases and J lost 4 bases. This CDR3 spans 14 amino acids. Germline CDR1 and CDR2: MNHEY and SMNVEV (reference sequence). The CDR3 sequence: CASRVSGGLYGYTF. Here the CDR3 DNA reads TGTGCCAGCAGGGTATCAGGGGGCCTCTATGGCTACACCTTC.

V is TRBV3-1 (or the pseudogene TRBV3-2) and J is TRBJ1-6; D is uncertain. V lost 1 base and J lost 5, with 12 bases in between. Germline V gene sequence: CDR1 LGHDT, CDR2 YNNKEL (reference sequence). This CDR3 is built from 16 residues. The CDR3 DNA sequence: TGTGCCAGCAGCCAAGTTCCGGGGAATCATAATTCACCCCTCCACTTT. Its translation is CASSQVPGNHNSPLHF.